This entry lists 2 T cell receptor beta chains sequenced from one sample in a study of memory CD4+ T cells and cytomegalovirus serostatus. The sort gate was single viable CD3+CD4+CD8-CD45RO+ cells for memory CD4+ T cells. Clones were read by immunoSEQ multiplex PCR, and TCRdb kept only the in-frame ones, dropping some. The sample shows more than 45,000 clones, 82% of them seen only once. The specimen sequenced was memory CD4+ T cells from blood. Every receptor here comes from an adult in good health and CMV-seronegative.

The chain couples TRBV11-2 to TRBJ1-1; D perhaps matches TRBD1 (5 bases). Germline V lookup: CDR1 SGHAT, CDR2 FQNNGV. V gave up 1 base and J gave up 4 bases, with 16 bases separating them. This CDR3 has 16 residues. This chain's CDR3 is CASSLVGRARATEAFF. CDR3 DNA: TGTGCCAGCAGCTTAGTGGGGAGGGCCAGGGCCACTGAAGCTTTCTTT.

The rearrangement links TRBV18 to TRBJ2-7; D uncertain. Deletions cut 4 bases from V and 1 base from J, with 17 bases between. Germline assignment: CDR1 KGHSH and CDR2 LQKENI. The length of the CDR3 is 16 residues. The CDR3, as DNA: TGTGCCAGCTCACTACCTACATTATGGTCGTCCTACGAGCAGTACTTC. Its protein is CASSLPTLWSSYEQYF.